One and the same sample provided the 31 T cell receptor beta chains below, sequenced in a study of cytomegalovirus exposure and HLA in healthy donors. This PCR relied on a set of 60 Vbeta primers and 13 Jbeta primers. The repertoire was sequenced with immunoSEQ multiplex PCR; TCRdb's copy has only in-frame clones and lacks some. The table lists over 100,000 clones, roughly three quarters of them singletons. Specimen: PBMCs. All receptors derive from a woman in her late teens or twenties in good health and CMV-seropositive.

The rearrangement uses TRBV9 and TRBJ1-5; the match to TRBD1 covers 7 bases. Germline CDR1 and CDR2: SGDLS and YYNGEE. CDR3 length: 14 amino acids. J lost 2 bases, V lost 3 bases, and 2 bases had no gene match. CDR3 sequence: CASSAGTGNQPQHF. The CDR3 bases are TGTGCCAGCAGCGCGGGGACAGGCAATCAGCCCCAGCATTTT.

The chain recombines TRBV11-3 with TRBJ2-1; D is perhaps TRBD2 (6 bases). V lost 4 bases and J 3 bases, leaving 13 bases between the germline ends. The CDR3 is 15 amino acids. CDR1 SGHNT and CDR2 YENEEA come from the germline V gene. CDR3 coding DNA: TGTGCCAGCAGCTGGGAGGTATCAGACTACAATGAGCAGTTCTTC. It encodes CASSWEVSDYNEQFF.

V and J are TRBV19 and TRBJ2-7; D gene ambiguous. The CDR3 has 13 amino acids. Per germline, CDR1 LNHDA and CDR2 SQIVND (reference sequence). The V end was cut by 2 bases, the J end by 0 bases, with 5 bases between. CDR3 sequence: CASSITDSYEQYF. The DNA of the CDR3 is TGTGCCAGTAGTATAACTGACTCCTACGAGCAGTACTTC. The whole variable domain, remainder taken from reference TRBV19 and TRBJ2-7, is DGGITQSPKYLFRKEGQNVTLSCEQNLNHDAMYWYRQDPGQGLRLIYYSQIVNDFQKGDIAEGYSVSREKKESFPLTVTSAQKNPTAFYLCASSITDSYEQYFGPGTRLTVT.

The rearrangement joins TRBV7-8 to TRBJ2-3, with no clear D. V dropped 4 bases and J dropped 3 bases, with 8 bases sitting between them. The CDR3 length is 13 residues. CDR1 is SGHVS and CDR2 is FQNEAQ in the germline V gene. CDR3 DNA sequence: TGTGCCAGCAGCTGGCGGCCTACAGATACGCAGTATTTT. Its translation: CASSWRPTDTQYF.

The genes are TRBV4-2 and TRBJ2-5; 9 bases align to TRBD1. CDR3 length: 14 residues. Losses at the gene ends were 4 bases for V and 5 bases for J; bases not matched to a gene: 5. Germline values: CDR1 LGHNA, CDR2 YNFKEQ. The CDR3 reads CASSRGTGRETQYF. The CDR3 bases are TGTGCCAGCAGCCGAGGGACAGGGAGGGAGACCCAGTACTTC.

This clone was seen only once. The CDR3 sequence: CASSWGSRTGGNYGYTF. The DNA of the CDR3 is TGCGCCAGCAGCTGGGGAAGCAGGACAGGGGGAAACTATGGCTACACCTTC. The V gene is TRBV5-1, the J gene TRBJ1-2; 10 bases fit TRBD1. From germline, CDR1 is SGHRS and CDR2 YFSETQ. The ends lost 3 bases at V and 2 bases at J; junction bases unmatched: 10. This CDR3 has 17 residues.

This clone showed up just once. J is TRBJ2-3 and V is TRBV28, with TRBD2 as a possible D gene (6 bases). Germline lookup yields CDR1 MDHEN and CDR2 SYDVKM. The CDR3 is made up of 15 amino acids. V lost 2 bases and J lost 1, with 10 bases in between. The CDR3 DNA sequence: TGTGCCAGCAGTTTAGGGGGGTTAGGCACAGATACGCAGTATTTT. Protein: CASSLGGLGTDTQYF.

This sequence joins TRBV5-1 and TRBJ1-4, with D possibly matching TRBD1 (6 bases). Germline CDR1 reads SGHRS; CDR2 reads YFSETQ. The ends were cut back, 6 bases at V and 8 bases at J, with 23 bases in the middle. The CDR3 is 16 residues long. The CDR3 is CASTKDAGAGKEKLFF. The DNA of the CDR3 is TGCGCCAGCACAAAGGACGCAGGGGCAGGGAAGGAAAAACTGTTTTTT.

This sequence joins TRBV7-6 and TRBJ2-3, with TRBD2 as a possible D gene (5 bases). This CDR3 region has 14 residues. The germline V and J ends were trimmed by 5 bases and 1 base, with 10 bases remaining between them. Germline V CDR1 and CDR2: SGHVS, FNYEAQ. Here the CDR3 reads CASSPGDGTDTQYF. The DNA for the CDR3 is TGTGCCAGCAGCCCCGGGGATGGCACAGATACGCAGTATTTT. The full variable domain, in which reference TRBV7-6 and TRBJ2-3 provide the parts outside the CDR3, is GAGVSQSPRYKVTKRGQDVALRCDPISGHVSLYWYRQALGQGPEFLTYFNYEAQQDKSGLPNDRFSAERPEGSISTLTIQRTEQRDSAMYRCASSPGDGTDTQYFGPGTRLTVL.

The V and J genes are TRBV7-3 and TRBJ2-7; 7 nucleotides line up with TRBD1. Germline V lookup: CDR1 SGHTA, CDR2 FQGTGA. Trimming cost V 5 bases and J 0 bases; bases outside gene matches: 4. The CDR3 has 14 residues. The CDR3 coding sequence is TGTGCCAGCAGCCCGGACAGGAGCTCCTACGAGCAGTACTTC. Protein sequence: CASSPDRSSYEQYF.

The chain carries TRBV27 and TRBJ2-5, with a tentative D call TRBD2 (7 bases). The CDR3 sequence is 14 residues long. The germline gives CDR1 MNHEY, CDR2 SMNVEV (reference sequence). The germline V and J ends were trimmed by 4 bases and 2 bases, with 11 bases remaining between them. The CDR3 DNA reads TGTGCCAGCAGTTATAGGGGGGGGCAAGAGACCCAGTACTTC. Its translation is CASSYRGGQETQYF.

The chain combines TRBV19 with TRBJ2-7; D possibly corresponds to TRBD2 (5 bases). There are 14 residues in the CDR3. Germline-derived CDR1 and CDR2 are LNHDA and SQIVND (reference sequence). With 8 bases removed from V and 0 bases from J, the gap between germline ends came to 14 bases. The CDR3 sequence: CASAPLGVSYEQYF. For the CDR3, the DNA is TGTGCCAGTGCCCCTCTGGGAGTCTCCTACGAGCAGTACTTC.

The chain recombines TRBV6-1 with TRBJ2-2, with D unresolved. The V end lost 6 bases, the J end lost 6 bases, and 8 bases lay between the germline ends. The CDR3 contains 12 residues. Germline values: CDR1 MNHNS, CDR2 SASEGT. The CDR3 loop reads CASSLSSGELFF. The CDR3, as DNA: TGTGCCAGCAGCCTAAGTTCCGGGGAGCTGTTTTTT.

The gene calls are TRBV5-1 and TRBJ2-2; maybe TRBD2 (5 bases). CDR3 length: 13 residues. Germline loops: CDR1 SGHRS, CDR2 YFSETQ. V was shortened by 2 bases and J by 7 bases, with 9 bases between the two germline ends. For the CDR3, the DNA is TGCGCCAGCAGCTTAGGCGAGGGCGGGGAGCTGTTTTTT. The encoded protein is CASSLGEGGELFF.

On this clone itself: One end of the junction varies from germline; a read error may be responsible. This chain joins TRBV19 and TRBJ2-5; unclear D gene. This CDR3 contains 16 residues. Germline V gives CDR1 LNHDA, CDR2 SQIVND (reference sequence). The CDR3 is CASSPHPGSKRPSAHF. DNA of the CDR3: TGTGCCAGTAGTCCCCATCCAGGATCCAAGAGACCCAGTGCACACTTC.

The chain employs TRBV27 and TRBJ2-7, with D possibly TRBD1 on 6 matching bases. The CDR3 covers 13 residues. The V gene lost 5 bases and the J gene lost 5 bases, with 13 bases spanning the gap. Germline V gene data show CDR1 as MNHEY and CDR2 as SMNVEV (reference sequence). The CDR3 loop is CASSAETGNEQYF. CDR3 sequence (DNA): TGTGCCAGCAGTGCCGAAACAGGGAACGAGCAGTACTTC.

This clone appeared a few times. The chain uses TRBV5-1 and TRBJ2-4; tentative D call: TRBD2 (5 bases). Trimming pared 1 base from V and 1 base from J, leaving 12 bases between. The CDR3 covers 16 residues. CDR1 SGHRS and CDR2 YFSETQ come from the germline V gene. The CDR3 DNA is TGCGCCAGCAGCTTGAATGACGGGGTGGCCAAAAACATTCAGTACTTC. It yields the protein CASSLNDGVAKNIQYF.

The chain joins TRBV14 to TRBJ1-1; D not certain. CDR3 length: 16 residues. Germline V gene data show CDR1 as SGHDN and CDR2 as FVKESK. V gave up 1 base and J gave up 0 bases, with 12 bases separating them. CDR3 nucleotide sequence: TGTGCCAGCAGCCAAGCCGGGAGTGTGCTGAACACTGAAGCTTTCTTT. This translates into CASSQAGSVLNTEAFF.

This chain connects TRBV5-1 to TRBJ1-5; 8 bases agree with TRBD1. The germline V gene encodes CDR1 SGHRS and CDR2 YFSETQ. This CDR3 is built from 13 residues. The V and J ends lost 5 bases and 7 bases, in that order; junction bases with no gene match: 5. CDR3 residues: CASRQGVEQPQHF. CDR3 DNA sequence: TGCGCCAGCAGACAGGGGGTTGAACAGCCCCAGCATTTT.

The CDR3 spells CASSRGGSTRHGELFF. DNA of the CDR3: TGTGCCAGCAGCCGTGGCGGGAGTACTCGGCACGGGGAGCTGTTTTTT. V is TRBV6-4 and J is TRBJ2-2; the match to TRBD2 covers 7 bases. CDR1 and CDR2 (germline): MRHNA, SNTAGT. The CDR3 runs 16 residues. V lost 6 bases and J lost 7; bases outside the gene matches: 14.

The chain couples TRBV7-9 to TRBJ1-1; possibly TRBD1 for D (6 bases). Germline lookup yields CDR1 SEHNR and CDR2 FQNEAQ (reference sequence). This CDR3 is 14 amino acids long. The V end lost 5 bases, the J end lost 2 bases, and 12 bases lay between the germline ends. CDR3 residues: CASSLTDSNTEAFF. Here the CDR3 DNA reads TGTGCCAGCAGCCTAACGGACAGTAACACTGAAGCTTTCTTT.

This clone was detected once. The gene calls are TRBV27 and TRBJ2-5, with D perhaps TRBD2 (5 bases). V was shortened by 5 bases and J by 5 bases, with 18 bases between the two germline ends. Germline-derived CDR1 and CDR2 are MNHEY and SMNVEV (reference sequence). CDR3 length: 15 amino acids. This CDR3 reads CASSREGALSETQYF. CDR3 DNA sequence: TGTGCCAGCAGTCGAGAGGGTGCCCTTAGTGAGACCCAGTACTTC.

The chain employs TRBV6-5 and TRBJ2-2; D might be TRBD2 (6 bases). Germline loops: CDR1 MNHEY, CDR2 SVGAGI. Deletions cut 11 bases from V and 6 bases from J, with 16 bases between. The CDR3 is made up of 13 amino acids. DNA for the CDR3: TGTGCCTCCTATTCCACGGGAGCCGGGGAGCTGTTTTTT. This sequence encodes CASYSTGAGELFF.

The V call is TRBV11-2, the J call TRBJ2-7; D unclear. The V and J ends lost 3 bases and 7 bases respectively, with 10 bases between them. The germline gives CDR1 SGHAT, CDR2 FQNNGV. The CDR3 has 12 amino acids. DNA for the CDR3: TGTGCCAGCAGCTTTCAAGTGCGGGAGCAGTACTTC. Its translation: CASSFQVREQYF. The full variable domain, in which reference TRBV11-2 and TRBJ2-7 provide the parts outside the CDR3, is EAGVAQSPRYKIIEKRQSVAFWCNPISGHATLYWYQQILGQGPKLLIQFQNNGVVDDSQLPKDRFSAERLKGVDSTLKIQPAKLEDSAVYLCASSFQVREQYFGPGTRLTVT.

This clone occurred once. Here the CDR3 DNA reads TGTGCCTACCGGGGGAGGGCCAAAGATACGCAGTATTTT. Translated, it gives CAYRGRAKDTQYF. The rearrangement links TRBV30 to TRBJ2-3, with 7 bases lining up with TRBD2. J lost 5 bases, V lost 7 bases, and 9 bases had no gene match. CDR3 length: 13 amino acids. In germline, CDR1 is GTSNPN, CDR2 SVGIG (reference sequence).

The rearrangement links TRBV4-2 to TRBJ2-5; TRBD2 agrees at 8 bases. The DNA end is more similar to TRBJ2-7, so the J call may be wrong. Germline CDR1 is LGHNA and CDR2 is YNFKEQ. The CDR3 length is 16 residues. The CDR3 loop reads CASSQDDSGTDYEQYF. CDR3 in DNA: TGTGCCAGCAGCCAAGATGATAGCGGGACCGACTACGAGCAGTACTTC.

A single count supports this clone. The V and J genes are TRBV25-1 and TRBJ1-1; D is ambiguous. Germline V lookup: CDR1 MGHDK, CDR2 SYGVNS. Trimming removed 0 bases at V and 11 bases at J, with 7 bases between. There are 11 residues in the CDR3. CDR3 sequence reads: CASSEYQDAFF. The CDR3 DNA is TGTGCCAGCAGTGAATATCAGGATGCTTTCTTT.

The rearrangement uses TRBV7-9 and TRBJ1-4, with D tentatively TRBD1 (5 bases). The germline V gene has CDR1 SEHNR and CDR2 FQNEAQ (reference sequence). This CDR3 is built from 12 residues. Trimming pared 6 bases from V and 7 bases from J, leaving 9 bases between. DNA of the CDR3: TGTGCCAGCAGTCAGGGAGGTGAAAAACTGTTTTTT. It codes for CASSQGGEKLFF.

The V call is TRBV7-9, the J call TRBJ1-1; D unclear. Germline lookup yields CDR1 SEHNR and CDR2 FQNEAQ (reference sequence). The CDR3 is 12 amino acids. Trimming cost V 6 bases and J 5 bases, with 10 bases left between them. The CDR3 protein is CASSIDWTEAFF. CDR3 bases: TGTGCCAGCAGTATAGACTGGACTGAAGCTTTCTTT.

J is TRBJ2-6 and V is TRBV15; D is perhaps TRBD2 (5 bases). From germline, CDR1 is LNHNV and CDR2 YYDKDF (reference sequence). The CDR3 totals 18 residues. Trimming took off 0 bases at V and 0 bases at J, with 12 bases between the two ends. CDR3 in DNA: TGTGCCACCAGCAGAGATTATAGGGAGATCTCTGGGGCCAACGTCCTGACTTTC. It specifies CATSRDYREISGANVLTF. Using reference TRBV15 and TRBJ2-6 for the parts outside the CDR3, the full variable domain is DAMVIQNPRYQVTQFGKPVTLSCSQTLNHNVMYWYQQKSSQAPKLLFHYYDKDFNNEADTPDNFQSRRPNTSFCFLDIRSPGLGDTAMYLCATSRDYREISGANVLTFGAGSRLTVL.

This chain joins TRBV5-1 and TRBJ2-7; D is unclear. V lost 2 bases, J lost 0 bases, and 18 bases lay in between. Germline lookup yields CDR1 SGHRS and CDR2 YFSETQ. This CDR3 region has 17 residues. CDR3: CASSLDFYGDNSYEQYF. The DNA of the CDR3 is TGCGCCAGCAGCTTAGATTTTTACGGTGACAACTCCTACGAGCAGTACTTC.